These T cell receptor beta chains were read from a single sample in a study of OX40 agonist ivuxolimab in advanced cancers. The table came from immunoSEQ multiplex PCR; TCRdb's copy has only in-frame clones and leaves some out. Found here are 55,000 to 85,000 clones, more than 75% of them singletons; the top ten hold around 0.68%. The sample in question was CD4+ or CD8+ T cells sorted from blood, obtained in a trial of the OX40 agonist ivuxolimab. The receptors here all came from an adult with an advanced solid tumor such as melanoma, head and neck, liver or kidney cancer. The CDR3 runs from the conserved cysteine through the conserved F or W. The D gene is left open where the match is weak. The size of a clone is reported for some rows only, either as once, few or many, or as a class for expanded clones.

cdr3_aa cdr3_nt clone_size j_call v_call d_call
CASSPSDRPGEQYF TGTGCCAGCAGCCCGTCGGACCGACCAGGGGAGCAGTACTTC . TRBJ2-7 TRBV5-5 .
CASGETNQPQHF TGTGCTAGTGGTGAGACAAATCAGCCCCAGCATTTT few TRBJ1-5 TRBV12-5 .
CASSLGWDILMSPLHF TGTGCCAGCAGCTTGGGTTGGGACATTCTTATGTCACCCCTCCACTTT . TRBJ1-6 TRBV5-5 .
CASSNRGPGELFF TGTGCCAGCAGTAACCGGGGACCCGGGGAGCTGTTTTTT . TRBJ2-2 TRBV6-5 .
CASSSQTGYGYTF TGTGCCAGCAGCTCACAGACAGGGTATGGCTACACCTTC . TRBJ1-2 TRBV9 TRBD1
CASSTGDRDGRGYTF TGTGCCAGCAGTACCGGGGACAGGGATGGTCGGGGCTACACCTTC . TRBJ1-2 TRBV9 TRBD1
CASSASDGPGELFF TGTGCCAGCAGTGCTTCGGACGGACCCGGGGAGCTGTTTTTT . TRBJ2-2 TRBV2 .
CASSSLSGETEAFF TGTGCCAGCAGTTCCCTATCAGGGGAAACTGAAGCTTTCTTT . TRBJ1-1 TRBV6-5 .
CASSPGTGGAGTEAFF TGCGCCAGCAGCCCCGGGACAGGGGGCGCGGGGACTGAAGCTTTCTTT . TRBJ1-1 TRBV5-1 TRBD1
CATSRGPSSGNTIYF TGTGCCACCAGCAGAGGGCCGAGCTCTGGAAACACCATATATTTT . TRBJ1-3 TRBV15 .
CASSSDTYNQPQHF TGTGCCAGCAGCTCAGACACCTACAATCAGCCCCAGCATTTT . TRBJ1-5 TRBV7-2 .
CASSGLTGSGANVLTF TGTGCCAGCAGTGGACTGACAGGCTCTGGGGCCAACGTCCTGACTTTC . TRBJ2-6 TRBV28 .
CASSLSGVSTEAFF TGTGCCAGCAGCTTGAGTGGGGTGAGCACTGAAGCTTTCTTT once TRBJ1-1 TRBV5-4 .
CASSFSPGTTGELFF TGTGCCAGCAGCTTCAGTCCAGGGACCACCGGGGAGCTGTTTTTT . TRBJ2-2 TRBV11-2 .
CASSTSGALSGNTIYF TGTGCCAGTAGTACCTCAGGGGCCCTCTCTGGAAACACCATATATTTT few TRBJ1-3 TRBV19 .
CASSLGQGRSPLHF TGTGCCAGCAGCCTGGGACAGGGTCGTTCACCCCTCCACTTT . TRBJ1-6 TRBV9 TRBD1
CASSQTGWEVDYTF TGTGCCAGCAGCCAAACAGGGTGGGAGGTAGACTACACCTTC few TRBJ1-2 TRBV4-2 .
CASSPGQGANEQYF TGTGCCAGCAGTCCGGGACAGGGGGCGAACGAGCAGTACTTC . TRBJ2-7 TRBV5-8 TRBD1
CASSQVGGGYGYTF TGCGCCAGCAGCCAAGTTGGGGGGGGCTATGGCTACACCTTC once TRBJ1-2 TRBV4-3 .
CASRAVSAYEQYF TGTGCCAGCAGAGCTGTTAGTGCCTACGAGCAGTACTTC few TRBJ2-7 TRBV2 .
CASSRGTADNEQFF TGCGCCAGCAGCCGCGGGACTGCCGACAATGAGCAGTTCTTC . TRBJ2-1 TRBV4-1 .
CASSLNSDYGYTF TGTGCCAGCAGTTTAAACTCGGACTATGGCTACACCTTC once TRBJ1-2 TRBV6-5 .
CASSQDWDRGQETQYF TGTGCCAGCAGCCAAGATTGGGACAGGGGCCAAGAGACCCAGTACTTC . TRBJ2-5 TRBV4-2 TRBD1
CASSYSEGDEQYF TGTGCCAGCAGTTACTCAGAGGGGGACGAGCAGTACTTC . TRBJ2-7 TRBV6-6 .
CASSPRTGIDYEQYF TGTGCCAGCTCACCAAGGACAGGGATCGACTACGAGCAGTACTTC once TRBJ2-7 TRBV18 TRBD1
CASSTGTGGRNWDQPQHF TGTGCCAGCAGCACCGGGACAGGGGGCCGAAATTGGGATCAGCCCCAGCATTTT once TRBJ1-5 TRBV7-2 TRBD1
CARGGFSAEAFF TGTGCCCGGGGAGGCTTTAGCGCTGAAGCTTTCTTT . TRBJ1-1 TRBV2 .
CASSEGASGGRDEQFF TGTGCCAGCAGTGAAGGGGCTAGCGGGGGTAGGGATGAGCAGTTCTTC . TRBJ2-1 TRBV25-1 TRBD2
CASSSTGTGDYNEQFF TGCGCCAGCAGCTCAACCGGGACCGGCGACTACAATGAGCAGTTCTTC . TRBJ2-1 TRBV5-1 .
CASSRDRGNSPLHF TGTGCCAGCAGCCGTGACAGGGGTAATTCACCCCTCCACTTT . TRBJ1-6 TRBV6-6 TRBD1
CASLWDPGSADRYTF TGTGCCAGCTTATGGGATCCGGGTAGCGCCGATCGCTACACCTTC . TRBJ1-2 TRBV2 .
CATGGLAKETQYF TGTGCCACCGGAGGCCTAGCGAAAGAGACCCAGTACTTC few TRBJ2-5 TRBV2 .
CASSPLDRGLGYGYTF TGTGCCAGCAGCCCCCTAGACAGGGGCTTGGGCTATGGCTACACCTTC . TRBJ1-2 TRBV11-2 TRBD1
CASSQRDRYNEQFF TGTGCCAGCAGCCAACGGGACAGGTACAATGAGCAGTTCTTC . TRBJ2-1 TRBV7-2 TRBD1
CASSARSKKDEQYF TGTGCCAGCAGTGCCCGGTCGAAGAAGGACGAGCAGTACTTC . TRBJ2-7 TRBV6-5 .
CASSRQGAGGNQPQHF TGTGCCAGCTCGCGACAGGGGGCTGGGGGCAATCAGCCCCAGCATTTT . TRBJ1-5 TRBV18 TRBD1
CSAYRQDGYTF TGCAGTGCTTATCGACAGGATGGCTACACCTTC . TRBJ1-2 TRBV20-1 .
CASSLVQETQYF TGTGCCAGCAGCTTGGTACAAGAGACCCAGTACTTC . TRBJ2-5 TRBV5-6 .
CAISESPGRDNSPLHF TGTGCCATCAGTGAGTCCCCAGGGAGGGATAATTCACCCCTCCACTTT medium-sized TRBJ1-6 TRBV10-3 .
CASSLAPGYDEQYF TGCGCCAGCAGCTTGGCGCCAGGTTACGACGAGCAGTACTTC . TRBJ2-7 TRBV5-1 .
CASSLYLNLATYEQYF TGTGCCAGCAGCTTATATCTAAACCTTGCGACCTACGAGCAGTACTTC . TRBJ2-7 TRBV7-2 .
CASSQASPGSGANVLTF TGCGCCAGCAGCCAAGCGTCGCCGGGTTCCGGGGCCAACGTCCTGACTTTC . TRBJ2-6 TRBV4-3 .
CASSLEGRGGTRSPLHF TGCGCCAGCAGCTTGGAAGGCAGGGGAGGCACGAGATCACCCCTCCACTTT . TRBJ1-6 TRBV5-1 .
CASSPLGGAGNIQYF TGTGCCAGCAGCCCCCTGGGGGGTGCGGGAAACATTCAGTACTTC . TRBJ2-4 TRBV6-1 .
CASSQDLRGKSYNEQFF TGCGCCAGCAGCCAAGATCTTAGGGGGAAATCCTACAATGAGCAGTTCTTC . TRBJ2-1 TRBV4-3 .
CASSQGGGHEQYF TGTGCCAGCAGTCAGGGAGGGGGCCACGAGCAGTACTTC . TRBJ2-7 TRBV27 .
CASSFTGSNTEAFF TGTGCCAGCAGCTTTACAGGTTCGAACACTGAAGCTTTCTTT once TRBJ1-1 TRBV7-2 .
CASSLADTPNSPLHF TGTGCCAGCAGCTTAGCGGACACCCCAAATTCACCCCTCCACTTT once TRBJ1-6 TRBV7-2 .
CASTSGTRSTEAFF TGTGCCAGCACCTCAGGGACGCGGAGCACTGAAGCTTTCTTT . TRBJ1-1 TRBV7-2 .